This T cell receptor (beta chain) was identified in a study of cytomegalovirus exposure and HLA in healthy donors. Overall study: In terms of ancestry, the Caucasian-associated cluster contained about four fifths of the approximately 400 genotyped donors. The study, taken as a whole, reports: As a later analysis showed, several of the most significant clusters appeared to be linked to common viral pathogens. Later analysis showed TCR association rates varying by HLA locus, highest for DRB1 and lowest for HLA-C. Compared with the approximately 680-donor mean, an Asian-associated ancestry cluster reportedly had fewer N-insertions, according to a later analysis.

PCR employed 60 Vbeta and 13 Jbeta primers. Clones were read by immunoSEQ multiplex PCR, and TCRdb kept only the in-frame ones, dropping some. The table has about 160,000 clones, roughly 80% seen once. V lost 2 bases and J lost 1; bases outside the gene matches: 7. The CDR3 is made up of 16 amino acids. Per germline, CDR1 ENHRY and CDR2 SYGVKD. Comment on this clone: Its target is unknown.

The chain recombines TRBV10-3 with TRBJ2-7; 8 bases align to TRBD2. This TCR came from a man aged 50-59 years in good health and CMV-seropositive. The sample taken for sequencing was PBMCs. CDR3 amino acids: CAISEGRGGYSYEQYF. In nucleotides, the CDR3 is TGTGCCATCAGTGAGGGACGGGGGGGTTATTCCTACGAGCAGTACTTC.